This TCR beta chain was identified in a study of cytomegalovirus exposure and HLA in healthy donors. Background on the study: In a later analysis, the approximately 120 validation repertoires were reported to have used the same platform as the 600 to 800 first-cohort repertoires.

The protocol was immunoSEQ multiplex PCR, while the TCRdb copy is restricted to in-frame clones and leaves out a portion. The table lists around 160,000 clones, roughly 84% of them singletons, with about 9.4% in the top ten. To note about this clone: Its specificity is not known.

Germline V lookup: CDR1 DFQATT, CDR2 SNEGSKA (reference sequence). With 6 bases removed from V and 1 base from J, the gap between germline ends came to 3 bases. The CDR3 extends over 10 amino acids. Regarding the study as a whole: Reports indicated that the classifier achieved high specificity and sensitivity in diagnosing cytomegalovirus status. According to a subsequent analysis, TCR clusters identified in the first cohort showed a tendency to co-occur across the 100 to 150 validation repertoires. Some public TCRs appeared in many individuals, while most sequences were rare.

The TCR was taken from a man aged 25-40 years in good health and CMV-seropositive. Source material: PBMCs. The chain recombines TRBV20-1 with TRBJ1-1; no firm D call. The CDR3 DNA reads as TGCAGTGCCCGGAACACTGAAGCTTTCTTT. This sequence encodes CSARNTEAFF.